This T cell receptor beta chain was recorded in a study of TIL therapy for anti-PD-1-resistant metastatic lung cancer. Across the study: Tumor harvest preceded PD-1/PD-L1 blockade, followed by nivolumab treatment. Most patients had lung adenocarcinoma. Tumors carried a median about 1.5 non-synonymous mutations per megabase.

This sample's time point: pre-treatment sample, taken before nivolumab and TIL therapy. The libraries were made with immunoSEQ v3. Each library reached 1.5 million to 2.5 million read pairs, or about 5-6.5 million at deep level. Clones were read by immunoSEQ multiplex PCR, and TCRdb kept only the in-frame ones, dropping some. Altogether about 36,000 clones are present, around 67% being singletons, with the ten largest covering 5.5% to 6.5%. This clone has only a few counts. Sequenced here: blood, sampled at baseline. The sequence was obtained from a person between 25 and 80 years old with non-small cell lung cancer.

DNA of the CDR3: TGCGCCAGCAGTGGGTTTGGGGCCAGCTATGGCTACACCTTC. Encoded protein: CASSGFGASYGYTF. The V gene is TRBV10-2, the J gene TRBJ1-2, with a tentative D call TRBD1 (5 bases). The CDR3 sequence is 14 residues long. The germline CDR1 and CDR2 sequences are WSHSY and SAAADI. V dropped 4 bases and J dropped 4 bases, with 13 bases sitting between them.